The 29 T cell receptor beta chains presented below share a single source sample, sequenced in a study of CD4 T cells in relation to SARS-CoV-2 and coronaviruses. These receptors have no known antigen. The unexposed donors gave CD4+ T cells in 2011-2018, prior to COVID-19. Isolation of CD4+ T cells took place after less than 11 days in culture. Profiling relied on immunoSEQ multiplex PCR, and the TCRdb table lists in-frame clones only, not all of them. The sample carries roughly 12,000 clones, almost 80% recorded once. The sequencing sample was made of CD4+ T cells from PBMCs, cultured in vitro. The receptors stem from a human donor in good health.

The rearrangement uses TRBV14 and TRBJ2-1; 9 bases fit TRBD1. The V and J ends lost 0 bases and 7 bases, in that order; junction bases with no gene match: 7. In germline, CDR1 is SGHDN, CDR2 FVKESK. CDR3 length: 16 residues. The CDR3 is CASSQEGTGFLNEQFF. Written as DNA, the CDR3 is TGTGCCAGCAGCCAAGAGGGGACAGGGTTCTTAAATGAGCAGTTCTTC.

This clone came up a few times. The genes are TRBV27 and TRBJ2-7; 8 bases map to TRBD1. Germline loops: CDR1 MNHEY, CDR2 SMNVEV (reference sequence). Germline trimming cut 10 bases from V and 2 bases from J; bases unmatched to any gene: 10. This CDR3 region has 14 residues. The CDR3 DNA is TGTGCCACCTCCCCCGGGGACAGGACCTACGAGCAGTACTTC. Its protein product is CATSPGDRTYEQYF.

This rearrangement joins TRBV3-1 (or the pseudogene TRBV3-2) to TRBJ2-2, with a possible D match to TRBD1 (6 bases). V dropped 0 bases and J dropped 8 bases, with 16 bases sitting between them. From germline, CDR1 is LGHDT and CDR2 YNNKEL (reference sequence). The length of the CDR3 is 16 residues. CDR3 sequence (DNA): TGTGCCAGCAGCCAAGAAGGGACAACTGGTCGGGGGGAGCTGTTTTTT. Protein sequence: CASSQEGTTGRGELFF.

The V call is TRBV9, the J call TRBJ1-6, with a tentative D call TRBD1 (5 bases). Germline V gene lookup returns CDR1 SGDLS and CDR2 YYNGEE. The CDR3 loop spans 14 amino acids. The V end was cut by 0 bases, the J end by 7 bases, with 8 bases between. The CDR3 nucleotides are TGTGCCAGCAGCGTAGACCGACAGAATTCACCCCTCCACTTT. This translates into CASSVDRQNSPLHF. Drawing the rest from reference TRBV9 and TRBJ1-6, the complete variable domain is DSGVTQTPKHLITATGQRVTLRCSPRSGDLSVYWYQQSLDQGLQFLIQYYNGEERAKGNILERFSAQQFPDLHSELNLSSLELGDSALYFCASSVDRQNSPLHFGNGTRLTVT.

The rearrangement links TRBV5-1 to TRBJ1-3; 7 positions agree with TRBD1. Looked up from germline, CDR1 is SGHRS and CDR2 is YFSETQ. The length of the CDR3 is 15 residues. V shed 4 bases, J shed 2 bases, and the junction held 6 bases outside the gene matches. The chain's CDR3 is CASSPGTAAGNTIYF. The CDR3 nucleotides are TGCGCCAGCAGCCCAGGGACAGCCGCTGGAAACACCATATATTTT.

The V and J genes are TRBV30 and TRBJ2-6; the match to TRBD2 covers 8 bases. The junction had 6 bases not matched to a gene; V was cut back by 4 bases and J by 1 base. Germline V CDR1 and CDR2: GTSNPN, SVGIG (reference sequence). The CDR3 length is 16 residues. CDR3 nucleotide sequence: TGTGCCTGGAAAAGCGGGAGCCCATCTGGGGCCAACGTCCTGACTTTC. Protein sequence: CAWKSGSPSGANVLTF.

This clone has a handful of counts. This chain links TRBV18 with TRBJ2-7, with 11 bases lining up with TRBD2. Per germline, CDR1 KGHSH and CDR2 LQKENI. CDR3 length: 17 residues. Trimming took 2 bases from V and 0 from J; bases not matched to a gene: 6. DNA for the CDR3: TGTGCCAGCTCACCAAGACTAGCGGGACCAAGCTCCTACGAGCAGTACTTC. It yields the protein CASSPRLAGPSSYEQYF.

This clone appeared a few times. The gene calls are TRBV3-1 (or the pseudogene TRBV3-2) and TRBJ2-7; D remains ambiguous. The germline CDR1 and CDR2 sequences are LGHDT and YNNKEL (reference sequence). Deletions cut 0 bases from V and 3 bases from J, with 9 bases between. CDR3 length: 14 amino acids. This chain's CDR3 is CASSQELGYYEQYF. CDR3 bases: TGTGCCAGCAGCCAAGAGCTGGGGTACTACGAGCAGTACTTC.

J is TRBJ2-5 and V is TRBV6-5, with TRBD2 matching 11 bases. V was clipped by 4 bases and J by 7 bases; unmatched bases: 5. CDR1 is MNHEY, CDR2 SVGAGI, per germline. The CDR3 is 14 amino acids. The DNA for the CDR3 is TGTGCCAGCAGTTCTCAACTAGCGGGAGCGACCCAGTACTTC. The encoded protein is CASSSQLAGATQYF.

V usage is TRBV3-1 (or the pseudogene TRBV3-2) and J usage is TRBJ2-2; TRBD2 agrees at 14 bases. The CDR3 runs to 20 residues. V dropped 5 bases and J dropped 1; count of bases not matched to a gene: 12. Germline assignment: CDR1 LGHDT and CDR2 YNNKEL (reference sequence). CDR3: CASSSFTGTSGGLNTGELFF. Here the CDR3 DNA reads TGTGCCAGCAGCTCGTTTACCGGGACTAGCGGGGGCTTGAACACCGGGGAGCTGTTTTTT.

The chain uses TRBV30 and TRBJ1-3; D is undetermined. The V gene's germline CDR1 is GTSNPN and CDR2 SVGIG (reference sequence). The CDR3 is 13 amino acids. Trimming left V 2 bases short and J 0 bases short, with 5 bases between. The CDR3 coding sequence is TGTGCCTGGAGTCCAGGCTCTGGAAACACCATATATTTT. Translation gives CAWSPGSGNTIYF.

The gene calls are TRBV12-3 or TRBV12-4 and TRBJ1-2; no firm D call. This CDR3 is 13 amino acids long. V was trimmed by 6 bases and J by 2 bases, leaving 10 bases between them. This CDR3 reads CASSRQLNYGYTF. CDR3 DNA: TGTGCCAGCAGCAGACAACTAAACTATGGCTACACCTTC.

The rearrangement links TRBV2 to TRBJ1-1; D perhaps matches TRBD1 (6 bases). Germline-derived CDR1 and CDR2 are SNHLY and FYNNEI. This CDR3 comprises 17 residues. V gave up 3 bases and J gave up 0 bases, with 17 bases separating them. The CDR3 spells CASSDSTGTRVNTEAFF. The CDR3 bases are TGTGCCAGCAGTGACAGCACCGGGACACGGGTGAACACTGAAGCTTTCTTT.

The chain joins TRBV6-2 or TRBV6-3 to TRBJ2-1; the match to TRBD2 covers 13 bases. Looked up from germline, CDR1 is MNHEY and CDR2 is SVGEGT. J was trimmed by 9 bases and V by 4 bases; bases with no gene match: 9. The CDR3 has 16 residues. This CDR3 reads CASSSTSGRAGGEQFF. In DNA, the CDR3 is TGTGCCAGCAGTTCCACTAGCGGGAGGGCCGGGGGTGAGCAGTTCTTC.

This clone was detected once. This chain connects TRBV3-1 (or the pseudogene TRBV3-2) to TRBJ2-3; a weak D match, TRBD2 (9 bases). Germline values: CDR1 LGHDT, CDR2 YNNKEL (reference sequence). V dropped 7 bases and J dropped 5 bases, with 25 bases sitting between them. This CDR3 comprises 17 residues. The CDR3 protein is CASKTGGRAGGRDTQYF. CDR3 bases: TGTGCCAGCAAAACAGGGGGACGGGCGGGAGGGAGAGATACGCAGTATTTT.

The CDR3 region has the DNA TGTGCCAGCAGCTTACAGTTCGGAAACACCATATATTTT. It translates to CASSLQFGNTIYF. The chain combines TRBV7-2 with TRBJ1-3; D unresolved. The CDR3 is made up of 13 amino acids. V lost 2 bases to trimming and J lost 4 bases, with 6 bases between them. Germline loops: CDR1 SGHTA, CDR2 FQGNSA.

The J gene is TRBJ2-1, the V gene TRBV11-2, with a tentative D call TRBD2 (6 bases). The V gene lost 0 bases and the J gene lost 4 bases, with 10 bases spanning the gap. The CDR3 covers 15 residues. CDR1 is SGHAT and CDR2 is FQNNGV in the germline V gene. In DNA, the CDR3 is TGTGCCAGCAGCTTAGATACTAGCAGTTACAATGAGCAGTTCTTC. Amino acids: CASSLDTSSYNEQFF.

The CDR3 bases are TGTGCCAGCAGTGAATTCCGGCCCCAGGATGGCTACACCTTC. Its translation is CASSEFRPQDGYTF. The chain employs TRBV25-1 and TRBJ1-2; no clear D gene. The CDR3 is made up of 14 amino acids. Trimming left V 1 base short and J 6 bases short, with 12 bases between. Germline V gives CDR1 MGHDK, CDR2 SYGVNS.

This chain connects TRBV9 to TRBJ2-2; the match to TRBD2 covers 9 bases. Trimming cost V 4 bases and J 5 bases; bases outside gene matches: 9. Per germline, CDR1 SGDLS and CDR2 YYNGEE. This CDR3 is built from 16 residues. The CDR3 DNA is TGTGCCAGCAGCCCCTCTGGGACTAGCCCAACCGGGGAGCTGTTTTTT. Protein: CASSPSGTSPTGELFF. Full variable domain (remainder filled in from reference TRBV9 and TRBJ2-2): DSGVTQTPKHLITATGQRVTLRCSPRSGDLSVYWYQQSLDQGLQFLIQYYNGEERAKGNILERFSAQQFPDLHSELNLSSLELGDSALYFCASSPSGTSPTGELFFGEGSRLTVL.

The chain employs TRBV30 and TRBJ1-2, with 8 positions matching TRBD1. J gave up 4 bases and V 5 bases, and 0 bases lay outside the gene matches. The CDR3 sequence is 11 residues long. Germline values: CDR1 GTSNPN, CDR2 SVGIG (reference sequence). CDR3 loop: CAWGTGYGYTF. As DNA, the CDR3 is TGTGCCTGGGGGACAGGCTATGGCTACACCTTC.

V and J are TRBV7-9 and TRBJ2-1; D is perhaps TRBD2 (5 bases). Trimming took 5 bases from V and 1 from J, leaving 9 bases between them. CDR1 and CDR2 (germline): SEHNR, FQNEAQ (reference sequence). The CDR3 is 14 amino acids. This CDR3 is CASSPPGSYNEQFF. Here the CDR3 DNA reads TGTGCCAGCAGCCCGCCGGGGTCCTACAATGAGCAGTTCTTC.

The rearrangement uses TRBV19 and TRBJ2-2, with a weak D call TRBD1 (6 bases). Germline assignment: CDR1 LNHDA and CDR2 SQIVND (reference sequence). The length of the CDR3 is 14 residues. V gave up 5 bases and J gave up 5 bases, with 12 bases separating them. CDR3 amino acids: CASSVTGGTGELFF. DNA of the CDR3: TGTGCCAGTAGTGTGACAGGTGGAACCGGGGAGCTGTTTTTT.

The chain links TRBV2 to TRBJ2-7, with unresolved D. Per the germline V gene, CDR1 is SNHLY and CDR2 is FYNNEI. This CDR3 region has 14 residues. Trimming left V 0 bases short and J 3 bases short, with 9 bases between. The chain's CDR3 is CASSEAPALYEQYF. The CDR3 DNA follows: TGTGCCAGCAGTGAAGCGCCCGCGCTCTACGAGCAGTACTTC.

V and J are TRBV6-5 and TRBJ1-1; D call uncertain. CDR1 and CDR2 (germline): MNHEY, SVGAGI. This CDR3 comprises 13 residues. V lost 0 bases and J 7 bases, leaving 9 bases between the germline ends. The CDR3 bases are TGTGCCAGCAGTTACTCGACTTACGGTGAAGCTTTCTTT. Its translation: CASSYSTYGEAFF.

This clone was found a few times. The rearrangement uses TRBV6-2 or TRBV6-3 and TRBJ1-4, with D unresolved. V shed 6 bases and J shed 10 bases, with 15 bases lying between them. The CDR3 is 13 amino acids. Germline V gene sequence: CDR1 MNHEY, CDR2 SVGEGT. The DNA of the CDR3 is TGTGCCAGCAGCCCGACCGGCGGCGGAAAACTGTTTTTT. Encoded protein: CASSPTGGGKLFF.

The V call is TRBV7-6, the J call TRBJ2-5, with TRBD1 identical over 8 bases. Losses at the gene ends were 1 base for V and 5 bases for J; bases not matched to a gene: 6. From germline, CDR1 is SGHVS and CDR2 FNYEAQ. This CDR3 comprises 15 residues. As DNA, the CDR3 is TGTGCCAGCAGCTTAGTAGGCAGGGGGCAGGAGACCCAGTACTTC. This gives the protein CASSLVGRGQETQYF.

V gene TRBV5-1 combines with J gene TRBJ2-1; the match to TRBD2 covers 10 bases. Trimming at V came to 4 bases and at J to 6 bases, leaving 7 bases not matched to a gene. In germline, CDR1 is SGHRS, CDR2 YFSETQ. The CDR3 has 15 amino acids. This chain's CDR3 is CASSDTSGTGNEQFF. Here the CDR3 DNA reads TGCGCCAGCAGCGATACTAGCGGGACCGGCAATGAGCAGTTCTTC.

The V gene is TRBV9, the J gene TRBJ2-7; possibly TRBD1 or TRBD2 for D (6 bases each). V lost 4 bases, J lost 3 bases, and 23 bases lay in between. Per germline, CDR1 SGDLS and CDR2 YYNGEE. The CDR3 is 17 amino acids. The CDR3 loop reads CASSPTLPGAGDYEQYF. The DNA for the CDR3 is TGTGCCAGCAGCCCAACACTTCCGGGGGCCGGGGACTACGAGCAGTACTTC.

This chain uses TRBV4-1 with TRBJ2-2; D is perhaps TRBD1 (6 bases). From germline, CDR1 is MGHRA and CDR2 YSYEKL. Trimming took off 1 base at V and 3 bases at J, with 9 bases between the two ends. This CDR3 is built from 15 residues. The DNA for the CDR3 is TGCGCCAGCAGCCAAGGGACAGTTTACACCGGGGAGCTGTTTTTT. This gives the protein CASSQGTVYTGELFF.